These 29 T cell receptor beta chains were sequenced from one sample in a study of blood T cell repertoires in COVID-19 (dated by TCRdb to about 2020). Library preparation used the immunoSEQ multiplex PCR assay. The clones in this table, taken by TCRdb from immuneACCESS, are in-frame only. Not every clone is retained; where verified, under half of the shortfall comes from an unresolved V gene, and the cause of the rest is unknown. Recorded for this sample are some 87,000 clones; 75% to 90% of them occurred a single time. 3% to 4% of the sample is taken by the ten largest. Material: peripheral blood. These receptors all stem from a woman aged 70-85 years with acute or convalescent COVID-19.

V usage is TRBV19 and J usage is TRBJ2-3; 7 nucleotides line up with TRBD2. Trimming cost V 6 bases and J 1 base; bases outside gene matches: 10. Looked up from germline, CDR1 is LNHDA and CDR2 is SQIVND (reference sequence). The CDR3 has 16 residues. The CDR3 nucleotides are TGTGCCAGTAGCCTCGGGGGGTTAGCGGGCACAGATACGCAGTATTTT. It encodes CASSLGGLAGTDTQYF.

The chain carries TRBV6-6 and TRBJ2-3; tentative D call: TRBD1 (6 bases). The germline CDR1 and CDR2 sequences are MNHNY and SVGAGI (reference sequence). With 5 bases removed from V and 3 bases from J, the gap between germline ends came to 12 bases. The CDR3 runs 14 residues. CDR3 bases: TGTGCCAGCAGTCGAAGAGGGGGTACAGATACGCAGTATTTT. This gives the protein CASSRRGGTDTQYF.

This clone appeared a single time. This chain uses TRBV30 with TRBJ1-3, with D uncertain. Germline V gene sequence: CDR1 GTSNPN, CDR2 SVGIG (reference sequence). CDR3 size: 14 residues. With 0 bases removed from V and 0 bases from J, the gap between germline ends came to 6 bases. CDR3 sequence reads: CAWSVGGSGNTIYF. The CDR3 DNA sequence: TGTGCCTGGAGTGTCGGAGGCTCTGGAAACACCATATATTTT.

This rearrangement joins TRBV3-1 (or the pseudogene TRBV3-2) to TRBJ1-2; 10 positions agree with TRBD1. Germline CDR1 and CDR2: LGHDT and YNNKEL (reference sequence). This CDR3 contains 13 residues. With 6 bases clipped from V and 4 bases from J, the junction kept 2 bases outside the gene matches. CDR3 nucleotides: TGTGCCAGCAGGACAGGGGGCACCTATGGCTACACCTTC. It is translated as CASRTGGTYGYTF.

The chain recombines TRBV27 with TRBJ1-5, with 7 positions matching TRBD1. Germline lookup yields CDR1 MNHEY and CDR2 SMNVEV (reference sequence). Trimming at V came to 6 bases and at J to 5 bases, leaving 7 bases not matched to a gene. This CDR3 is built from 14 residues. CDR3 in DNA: TGTGCCAGCAGCCCGGGACAGACCTATCAGCCCCAGCATTTT. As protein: CASSPGQTYQPQHF.

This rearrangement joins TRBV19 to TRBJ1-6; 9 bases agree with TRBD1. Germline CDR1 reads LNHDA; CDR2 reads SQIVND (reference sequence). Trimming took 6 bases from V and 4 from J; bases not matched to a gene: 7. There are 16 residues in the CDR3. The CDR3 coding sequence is TGTGCCAGTAGCACCGGGACAGGGATATATAATTCACCCCTCCACTTT. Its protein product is CASSTGTGIYNSPLHF.

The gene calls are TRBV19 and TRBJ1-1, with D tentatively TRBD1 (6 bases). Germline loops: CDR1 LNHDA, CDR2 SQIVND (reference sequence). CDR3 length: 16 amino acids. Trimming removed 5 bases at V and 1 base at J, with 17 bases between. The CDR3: CASSRRGGGENTEAFF. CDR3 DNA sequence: TGTGCCAGTAGTCGACGAGGGGGGGGAGAGAACACTGAAGCTTTCTTT.

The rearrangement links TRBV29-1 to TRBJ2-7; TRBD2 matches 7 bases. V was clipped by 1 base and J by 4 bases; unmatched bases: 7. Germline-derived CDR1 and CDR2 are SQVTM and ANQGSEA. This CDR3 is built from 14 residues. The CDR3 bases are TGCAGCGTTGAAGCTCCCGGGGAGGGATACGAGCAGTACTTC. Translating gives CSVEAPGEGYEQYF.

The CDR3 loop is CASQKLDENTIYF. As DNA, the CDR3 is TGTGCCAGCCAGAAGCTAGATGAAAACACCATATATTTT. The chain links TRBV28 to TRBJ1-3; D is undetermined. V shed 8 bases and J shed 6 bases, with 14 bases lying between them. This CDR3 is 13 amino acids long. The germline V gene has CDR1 MDHEN and CDR2 SYDVKM.

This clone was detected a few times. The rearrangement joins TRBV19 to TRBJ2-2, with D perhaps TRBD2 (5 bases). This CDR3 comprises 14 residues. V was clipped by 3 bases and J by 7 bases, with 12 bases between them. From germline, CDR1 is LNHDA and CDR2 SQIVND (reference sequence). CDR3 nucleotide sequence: TGTGCCAGTAGTATCTCTACCGGGATCGGGGAGCTGTTTTTT. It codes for CASSISTGIGELFF.

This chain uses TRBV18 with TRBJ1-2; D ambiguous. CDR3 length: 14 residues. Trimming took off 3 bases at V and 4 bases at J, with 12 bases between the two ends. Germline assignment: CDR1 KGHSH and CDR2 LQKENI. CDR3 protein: CASSPSGGPYGYTF. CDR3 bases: TGTGCCAGCTCACCCTCCGGCGGCCCCTATGGCTACACCTTC.

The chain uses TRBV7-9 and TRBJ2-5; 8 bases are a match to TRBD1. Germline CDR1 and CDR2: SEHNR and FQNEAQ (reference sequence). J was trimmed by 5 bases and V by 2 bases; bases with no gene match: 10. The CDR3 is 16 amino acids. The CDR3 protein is CASSLWRTGFKETQYF. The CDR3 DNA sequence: TGTGCCAGCAGCTTATGGAGGACAGGGTTTAAGGAGACCCAGTACTTC.

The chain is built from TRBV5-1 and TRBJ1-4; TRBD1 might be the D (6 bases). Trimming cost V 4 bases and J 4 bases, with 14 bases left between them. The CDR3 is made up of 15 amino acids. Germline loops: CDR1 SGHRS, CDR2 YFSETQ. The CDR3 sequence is CASSPNRAGNEKLFF. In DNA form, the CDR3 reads TGCGCCAGCAGCCCGAACAGGGCCGGTAATGAAAAACTGTTTTTT. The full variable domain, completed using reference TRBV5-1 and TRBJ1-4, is KAGVTQTPRYLIKTRGQQVTLSCSPISGHRSVSWYQQTPGQGLQFLFEYFSETQRNKGNFPGRFSGRQFSNSRSEMNVSTLELGDSALYLCASSPNRAGNEKLFFGSGTQLSVL.

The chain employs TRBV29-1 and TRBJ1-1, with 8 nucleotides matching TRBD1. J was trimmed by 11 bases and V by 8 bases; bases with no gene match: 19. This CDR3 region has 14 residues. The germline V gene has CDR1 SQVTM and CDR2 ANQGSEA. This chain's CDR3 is CSLTTGLQGDYAFF. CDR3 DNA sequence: TGCAGCCTCACTACGGGCTTACAGGGGGATTATGCTTTCTTT.

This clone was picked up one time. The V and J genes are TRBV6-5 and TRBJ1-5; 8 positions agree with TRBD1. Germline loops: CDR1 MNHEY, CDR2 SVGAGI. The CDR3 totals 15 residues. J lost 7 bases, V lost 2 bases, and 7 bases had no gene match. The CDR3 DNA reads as TGTGCCAGCAGTTACGACAGGGGTAGTAGACAGCCCCAGCATTTT. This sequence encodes CASSYDRGSRQPQHF.

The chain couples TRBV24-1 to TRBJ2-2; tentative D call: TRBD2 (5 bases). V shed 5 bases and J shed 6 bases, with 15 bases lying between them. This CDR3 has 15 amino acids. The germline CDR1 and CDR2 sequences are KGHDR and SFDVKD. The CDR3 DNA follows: TGTGCCACCAGTGGTTCGGCTAGCCCCCCCGGGGAGCTGTTTTTT. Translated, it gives CATSGSASPPGELFF.

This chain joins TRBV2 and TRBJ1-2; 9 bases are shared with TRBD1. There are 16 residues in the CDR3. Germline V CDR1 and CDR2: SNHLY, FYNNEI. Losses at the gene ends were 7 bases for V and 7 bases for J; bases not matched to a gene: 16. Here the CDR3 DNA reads TGTGCCAGCACTCCGGACAGGGGTCAGAAGTCTGGTGGCTACACCTTC. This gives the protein CASTPDRGQKSGGYTF.

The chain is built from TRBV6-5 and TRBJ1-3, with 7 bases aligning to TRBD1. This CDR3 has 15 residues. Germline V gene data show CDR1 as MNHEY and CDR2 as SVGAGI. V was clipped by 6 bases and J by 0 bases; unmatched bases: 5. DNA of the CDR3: TGTGCCAGCAGCTACAGGGGCAACTCTGGAAACACCATATATTTT. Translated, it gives CASSYRGNSGNTIYF.

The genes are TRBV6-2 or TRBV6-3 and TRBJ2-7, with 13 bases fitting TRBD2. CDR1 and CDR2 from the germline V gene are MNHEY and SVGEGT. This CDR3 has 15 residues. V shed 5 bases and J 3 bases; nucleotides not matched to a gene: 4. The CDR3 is CASSRLAGGIYEQYF. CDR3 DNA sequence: TGTGCCAGCAGTCGACTAGCGGGAGGTATCTACGAGCAGTACTTC.

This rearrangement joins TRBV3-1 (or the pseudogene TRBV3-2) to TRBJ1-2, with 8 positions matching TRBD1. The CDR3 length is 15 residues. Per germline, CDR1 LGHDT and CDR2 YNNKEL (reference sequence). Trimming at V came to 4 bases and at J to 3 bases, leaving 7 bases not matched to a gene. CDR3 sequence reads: CASSRAPGQDYGYTF. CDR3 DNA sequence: TGTGCCAGCAGCCGCGCACCGGGACAGGACTATGGCTACACCTTC.

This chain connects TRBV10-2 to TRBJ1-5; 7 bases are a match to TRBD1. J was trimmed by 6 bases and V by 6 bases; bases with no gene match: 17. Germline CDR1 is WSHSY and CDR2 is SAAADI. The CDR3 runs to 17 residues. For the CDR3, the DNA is TGCGCCAGCAGCCCTGCCTCCGGGCCAGGGGGAAGTCAGCCCCAGCATTTT. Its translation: CASSPASGPGGSQPQHF.

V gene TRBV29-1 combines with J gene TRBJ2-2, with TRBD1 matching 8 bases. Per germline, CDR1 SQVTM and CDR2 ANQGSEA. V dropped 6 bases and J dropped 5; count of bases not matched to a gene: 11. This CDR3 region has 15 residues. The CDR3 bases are TGCAGCGTGCGGCAGGGGACAGGCTTAACCGGGGAGCTGTTTTTT. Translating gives CSVRQGTGLTGELFF.

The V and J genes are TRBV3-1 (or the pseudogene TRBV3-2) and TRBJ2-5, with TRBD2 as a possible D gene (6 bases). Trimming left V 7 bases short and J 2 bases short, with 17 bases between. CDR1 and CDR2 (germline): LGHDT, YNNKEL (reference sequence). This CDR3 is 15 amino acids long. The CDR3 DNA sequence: TGTGCCAGCACCAAAGACGTTAGCGGACAAGAGACCCAGTACTTC. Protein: CASTKDVSGQETQYF.

CDR3 amino acids: CASSQDVSSVNEQFF. The CDR3, as DNA: TGTGCCAGCAGCCAAGACGTTTCTAGCGTTAATGAGCAGTTCTTC. The chain recombines TRBV11-2 with TRBJ2-1, with D possibly matching TRBD2 (6 bases). Looked up from germline, CDR1 is SGHAT and CDR2 is FQNNGV. The CDR3 is 15 residues long. The V end was cut by 5 bases, the J end by 7 bases, with 18 bases between.

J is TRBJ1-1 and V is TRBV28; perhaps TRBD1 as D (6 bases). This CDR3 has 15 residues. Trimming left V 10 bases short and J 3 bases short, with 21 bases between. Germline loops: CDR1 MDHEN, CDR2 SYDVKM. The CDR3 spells CATRRDSSGDTEAFF. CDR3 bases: TGTGCCACTAGGAGAGACTCATCAGGGGACACTGAAGCTTTCTTT.

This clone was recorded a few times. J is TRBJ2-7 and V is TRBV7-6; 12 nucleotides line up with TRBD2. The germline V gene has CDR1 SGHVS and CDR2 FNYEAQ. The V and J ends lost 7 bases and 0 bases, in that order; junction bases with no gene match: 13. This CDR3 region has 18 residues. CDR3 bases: TGTGCCAGCACCGGGAGTCTAGCGGGAGGGCCATTCTCCTACGAGCAGTACTTC. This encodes CASTGSLAGGPFSYEQYF. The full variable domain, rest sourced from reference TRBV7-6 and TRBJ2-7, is GAGVSQSPRYKVTKRGQDVALRCDPISGHVSLYWYRQALGQGPEFLTYFNYEAQQDKSGLPNDRFSAERPEGSISTLTIQRTEQRDSAMYRCASTGSLAGGPFSYEQYFGPGTRLTVT.

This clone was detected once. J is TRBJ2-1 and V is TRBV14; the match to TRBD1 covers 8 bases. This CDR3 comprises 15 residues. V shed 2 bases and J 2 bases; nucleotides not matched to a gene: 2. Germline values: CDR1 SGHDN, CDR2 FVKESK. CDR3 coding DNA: TGTGCCAGCAGCCAAACAGGGGGGACCTACAATGAGCAGTTCTTC. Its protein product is CASSQTGGTYNEQFF.

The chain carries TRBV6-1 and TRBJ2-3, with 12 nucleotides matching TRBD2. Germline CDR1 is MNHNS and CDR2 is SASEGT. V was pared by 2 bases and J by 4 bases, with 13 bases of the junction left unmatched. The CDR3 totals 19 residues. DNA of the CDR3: TGTGCCAGCAGTGAAAGAGAGTTTACTAGCGGGAGGAAAGCAGATACGCAGTATTTT. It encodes CASSEREFTSGRKADTQYF.

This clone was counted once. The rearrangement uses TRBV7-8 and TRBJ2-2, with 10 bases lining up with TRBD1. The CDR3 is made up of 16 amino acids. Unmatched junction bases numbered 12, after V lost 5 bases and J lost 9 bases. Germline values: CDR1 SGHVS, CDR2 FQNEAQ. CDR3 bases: TGTGCCAGCAGCACACGACAGGGGGCGACTTTCCGGGAGCTGTTTTTT. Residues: CASSTRQGATFRELFF.